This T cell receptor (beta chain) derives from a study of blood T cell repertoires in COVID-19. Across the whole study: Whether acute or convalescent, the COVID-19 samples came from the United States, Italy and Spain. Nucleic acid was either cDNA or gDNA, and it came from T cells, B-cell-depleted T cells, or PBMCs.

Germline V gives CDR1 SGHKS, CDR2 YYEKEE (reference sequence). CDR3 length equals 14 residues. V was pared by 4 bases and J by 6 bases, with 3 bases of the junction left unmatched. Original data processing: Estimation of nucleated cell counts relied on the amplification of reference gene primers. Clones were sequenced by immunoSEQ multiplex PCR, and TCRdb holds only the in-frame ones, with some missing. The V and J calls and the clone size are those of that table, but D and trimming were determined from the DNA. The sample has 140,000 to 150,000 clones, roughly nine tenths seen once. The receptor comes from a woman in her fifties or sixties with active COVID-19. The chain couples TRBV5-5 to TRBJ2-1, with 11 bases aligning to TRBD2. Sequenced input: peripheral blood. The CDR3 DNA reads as TGTGCCAGCAGCGTCGGGACTAGCGGCAATGAGCAGTTCTTC. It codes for CASSVGTSGNEQFF.